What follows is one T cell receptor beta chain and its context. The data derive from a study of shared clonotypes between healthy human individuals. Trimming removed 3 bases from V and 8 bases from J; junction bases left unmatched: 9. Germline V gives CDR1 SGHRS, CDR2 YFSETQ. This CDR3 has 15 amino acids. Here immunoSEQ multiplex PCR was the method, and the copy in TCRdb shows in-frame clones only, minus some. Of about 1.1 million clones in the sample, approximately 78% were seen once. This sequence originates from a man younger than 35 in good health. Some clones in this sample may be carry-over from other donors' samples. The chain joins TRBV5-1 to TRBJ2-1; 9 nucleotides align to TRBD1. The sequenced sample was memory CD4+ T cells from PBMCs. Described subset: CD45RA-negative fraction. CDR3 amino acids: CASSSPGQGLYEQFF. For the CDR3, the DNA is TGCGCCAGCAGCTCTCCGGGACAGGGATTATATGAGCAGTTCTTC.